Below, 9 T cell receptor beta chains from the same sample are listed, as sequenced in a study of lymphopenia after photon versus proton radiotherapy. Using immunoSEQ multiplex PCR, the repertoire was profiled, and TCRdb retains in-frame clones only, with some absent. The sample contains around 160,000 clones, roughly nine tenths of which appear only once. The sample was peripheral blood, taken from a patient treated with photon-based radiotherapy. The receptors stem from a man between 45 and 60 years old with gastric cancer.

This chain joins TRBV7-2 and TRBJ2-5, with TRBD1 matching over 7 bases. CDR1 is SGHTA and CDR2 is FQGNSA in the germline V gene. The CDR3 extends over 15 amino acids. J gave up 1 base and V 6 bases, and 8 bases lay outside the gene matches. CDR3 residues: CASRHRDSIQETQYF. DNA for the CDR3: TGTGCCAGCAGGCACCGGGACAGCATCCAAGAGACCCAGTACTTC.

This clone appeared a few times. V gene TRBV7-2 combines with J gene TRBJ2-3; D gene uncertain. Trimming removed 1 base at V and 3 bases at J, with 8 bases between. Germline CDR1 is SGHTA and CDR2 is FQGNSA. This CDR3 spans 14 amino acids. The CDR3: CASSLVTGTDTQYF. For the CDR3, the DNA is TGTGCCAGCAGCTTAGTGACCGGTACAGATACGCAGTATTTT.

The genes are TRBV19 and TRBJ1-2; perhaps TRBD1 as D (5 bases). The V end was cut by 5 bases, the J end by 0 bases, with 10 bases between. Germline V gives CDR1 LNHDA, CDR2 SQIVND (reference sequence). CDR3 length: 14 residues. DNA of the CDR3: TGTGCCAGTAGTGAGGGGAGCACTAACTATGGCTACACCTTC. Amino acid sequence: CASSEGSTNYGYTF.

This clone was detected once. V is TRBV6-6 and J is TRBJ1-4; D perhaps matches TRBD1 (5 bases). This CDR3 spans 13 amino acids. Germline V gene sequence: CDR1 MNHNY, CDR2 SVGAGI (reference sequence). Trimming left V 2 bases short and J 7 bases short, with 8 bases between. The CDR3 sequence is CASSYGGGEKLFF. The CDR3 nucleotides read TGTGCCAGCAGTTACGGGGGGGGTGAAAAACTGTTTTTT.

The gene calls are TRBV5-1 and TRBJ1-1, with a possible D match to TRBD1 (5 bases). Trimming took off 0 bases at V and 5 bases at J, with 8 bases between the two ends. The CDR3 consists of 13 residues. Germline CDR1 and CDR2: SGHRS and YFSETQ. In DNA form, the CDR3 reads TGCGCCAGCAGCTTGGATCGGGGGACTGAAGCTTTCTTT. Amino acids: CASSLDRGTEAFF.

The V and J genes are TRBV7-2 and TRBJ1-2; D not resolved. The CDR3 covers 16 residues. In germline, CDR1 is SGHTA, CDR2 FQGNSA. V lost 1 base and J lost 2, with 14 bases in between. The CDR3 reads CASSLGPDILNYGYTF. CDR3 nucleotides: TGTGCCAGCAGCTTAGGACCCGATATCTTAAACTATGGCTACACCTTC.

This chain connects TRBV5-1 to TRBJ2-1; no firm D call. V lost 5 bases and J lost 8, with 8 bases in between. CDR3 length: 11 amino acids. Looked up from germline, CDR1 is SGHRS and CDR2 is YFSETQ. The CDR3 DNA is TGCGCCAGCAGTACGCTCCATGAGCAGTTCTTC. Translation: CASSTLHEQFF.

This clone was counted a single time. J is TRBJ1-2 and V is TRBV30, with D tentatively TRBD1 (5 bases). Deletions cut 8 bases from V and 6 bases from J, with 25 bases between. The CDR3 length is 15 residues. Germline V lookup: CDR1 GTSNPN, CDR2 SVGIG (reference sequence). CDR3 nucleotide sequence: TGTGCCCGACAGCTCCCCGGGACTTTTGACGATGGCTACACCTTC. Its translation: CARQLPGTFDDGYTF.

The chain has TRBV28 and TRBJ1-5; D is unresolved. This CDR3 region has 14 residues. Germline lookup yields CDR1 MDHEN and CDR2 SYDVKM. The V and J ends lost 3 bases and 6 bases respectively, with 12 bases between them. CDR3 region: CASSFGELGQPQHF. The CDR3 DNA is TGTGCCAGCAGTTTTGGGGAGCTCGGTCAGCCCCAGCATTTT.